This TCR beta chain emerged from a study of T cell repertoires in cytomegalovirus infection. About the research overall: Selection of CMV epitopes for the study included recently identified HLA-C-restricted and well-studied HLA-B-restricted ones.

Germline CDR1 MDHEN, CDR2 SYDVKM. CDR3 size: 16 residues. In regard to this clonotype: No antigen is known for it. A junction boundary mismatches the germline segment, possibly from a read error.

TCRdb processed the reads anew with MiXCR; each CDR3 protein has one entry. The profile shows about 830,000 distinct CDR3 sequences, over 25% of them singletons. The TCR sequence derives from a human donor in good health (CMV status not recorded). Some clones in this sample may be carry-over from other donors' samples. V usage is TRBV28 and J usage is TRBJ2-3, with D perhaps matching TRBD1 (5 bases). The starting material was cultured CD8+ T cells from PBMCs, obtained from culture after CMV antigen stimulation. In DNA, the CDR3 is TGTGCCAGCAGTTTTTTTGGGGCTCCGAGCACAGATACGCGGTATTTT. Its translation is CASSFFGAPSTDTRYF. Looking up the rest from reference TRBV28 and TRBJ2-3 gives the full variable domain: DVKVTQSSRYLVKRTGEKVFLECVQDMDHENMFWYRQDPGLGLRLIYFSYDVKMKEKGDIPEGYSVSREKKERFSLILESASTNQTSMYLCASSFFGAPSTDTRYFGPGTRLTVL.